This section outlines one T cell receptor beta chain sequence together with its context. This entry comes from a study of T-cell reconstitution after alpha-beta-depleted transplantation in children. This CDR3 contains 15 residues. V was pared by 0 bases and J by 8 bases, with 4 bases of the junction left unmatched. The germline gives CDR1 SGHTA, CDR2 FQGTGA. TCRbeta library preparation incorporated unique molecular identifiers. TCRdb reanalysed the PCR reads using MiXCR and keeps one entry per CDR3 protein. Of some 500,000 distinct CDR3 sequences detected, about a sixth appear once; the ten largest clones hold 3.3%.

Sample: PBMCs from the stem cell graft donor, taken from the stem cell graft. The TCR originated in a human donor who donated a stem cell graft to a child with acute lymphoblastic leukemia. The gene calls are TRBV7-3 and TRBJ1-6, with 7 nucleotides matching TRBD1. The CDR3 bases are TGTGCCAGCAGCTTAACCGGGACAGTTTATTCACCCCTCCACTTT. This encodes CASSLTGTVYSPLHF.